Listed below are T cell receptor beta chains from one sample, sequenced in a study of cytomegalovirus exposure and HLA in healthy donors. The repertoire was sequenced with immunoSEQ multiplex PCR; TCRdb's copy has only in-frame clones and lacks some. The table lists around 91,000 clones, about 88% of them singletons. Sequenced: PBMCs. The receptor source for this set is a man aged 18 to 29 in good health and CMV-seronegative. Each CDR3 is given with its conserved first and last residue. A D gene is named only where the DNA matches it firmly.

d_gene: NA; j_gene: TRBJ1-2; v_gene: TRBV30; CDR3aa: CARPGPRGYGYTF
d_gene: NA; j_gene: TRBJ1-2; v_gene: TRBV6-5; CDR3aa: CASSYVGENYGYTF
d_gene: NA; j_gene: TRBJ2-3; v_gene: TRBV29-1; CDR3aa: CSVDAHASTDTQYF
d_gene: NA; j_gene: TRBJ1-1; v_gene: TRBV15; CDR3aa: CATSTTGNTEAFF
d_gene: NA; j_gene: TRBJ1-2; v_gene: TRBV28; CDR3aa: CASTPGSGNYGYTF
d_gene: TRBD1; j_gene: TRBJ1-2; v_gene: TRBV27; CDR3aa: CASSFGRQGNYGYTF
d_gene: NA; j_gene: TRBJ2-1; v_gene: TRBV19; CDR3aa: CASSKTTGSYNEQFF
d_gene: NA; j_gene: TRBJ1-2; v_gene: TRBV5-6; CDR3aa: CASSWGGAGTPYGYTF
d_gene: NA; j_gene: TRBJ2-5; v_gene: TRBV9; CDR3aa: CASNVAWGARQETQYF
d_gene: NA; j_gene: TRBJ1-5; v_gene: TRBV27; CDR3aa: CASSSRAAGVPQPQHF
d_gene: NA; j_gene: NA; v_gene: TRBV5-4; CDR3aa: CASSSLAFSYEQYF
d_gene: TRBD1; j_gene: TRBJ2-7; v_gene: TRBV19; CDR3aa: CASSIVGTGFGYEQYF
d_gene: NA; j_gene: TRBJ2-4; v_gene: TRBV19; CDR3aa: CASSIVEVGGGKNIQYF
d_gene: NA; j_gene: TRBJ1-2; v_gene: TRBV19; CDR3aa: CASNPSTANYGYTF
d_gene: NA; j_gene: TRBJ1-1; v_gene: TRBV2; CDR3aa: CASSVEPRGTEAFF
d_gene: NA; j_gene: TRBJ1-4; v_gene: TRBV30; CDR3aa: CAWSLAGFGEKLFF
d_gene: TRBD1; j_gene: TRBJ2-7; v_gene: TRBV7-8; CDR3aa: CASSSGTGGRYEQYF
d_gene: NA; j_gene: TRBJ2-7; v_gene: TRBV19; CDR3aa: CASSIGDFSYEQYF
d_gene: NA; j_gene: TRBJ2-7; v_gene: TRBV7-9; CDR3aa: CASSLGGWGDRYEQYF
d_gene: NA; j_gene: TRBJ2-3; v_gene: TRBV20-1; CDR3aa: CSARGRDTQYF
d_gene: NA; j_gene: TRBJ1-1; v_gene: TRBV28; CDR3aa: CASSRVDRLNTEAFF
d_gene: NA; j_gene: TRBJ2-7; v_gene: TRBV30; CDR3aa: CAWKQGSYEQYF
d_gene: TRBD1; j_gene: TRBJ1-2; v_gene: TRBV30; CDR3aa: CAWIGQGPGGYTF
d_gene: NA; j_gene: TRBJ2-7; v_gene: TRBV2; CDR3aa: CASSEDRIYEQYF
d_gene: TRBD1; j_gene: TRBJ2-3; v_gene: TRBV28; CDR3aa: CASSIGQGISTDTQYF
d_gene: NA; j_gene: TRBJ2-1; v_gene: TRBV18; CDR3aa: CASSPLTQGYNEQFF
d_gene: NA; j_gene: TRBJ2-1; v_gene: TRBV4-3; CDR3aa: CASSQDPDSSSYNEQFF
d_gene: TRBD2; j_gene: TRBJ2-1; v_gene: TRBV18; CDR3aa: CASSPSGSQQFF